The entry below describes one T cell receptor (beta chain). What antigen it recognizes has not been identified. No base quality values were provided; no much bigger clone lies one nucleotide off. The collaborating institutions used their own protocols to collect whole blood in K2EDTA tubes. For TCRbeta analysis, collaborators shipped samples in one of three forms: frozen whole blood, isolated PBMCs, or DNA extracted from either of those sample types. Reading from cysteine to phenylalanine, the CDR3 counts 15 amino acids. Only the CDR3 DNA stays, 45 bases, in frame from base 1. V is pruned by 6 bases and J by 3 bases, leaving 8 bases of the junction without a gene match. The germline V gene supplies CDR1 MNHEY and CDR2 SVGAGI. TCRbeta CDR3 regions were amplified from genomic DNA by means of the immunoSEQ Assay, a bias-controlled multiplex PCR. The paper's data handling went like this. Nucleated cell counts per sample were estimated from amplification of reference gene primers within the assay. To quantify the absolute abundance of each unique TCRbeta CDR3 rearrangement, sequence reads were collapsed and filtered. For each sample, productive Simpson clonality was calculated as the square root of Simpson's diversity index across productive rearrangements. TCRdb took this table from immuneACCESS and kept in-frame rearrangements with V and J called. Such tables lack part of the clones; where checked against another copy, unresolved V genes explain under half of the gap, and the rest is unexplained. D and trimming come from the DNA, and the V and J calls and clone size come from that table. Across this sample there are some 260,000 clones, with 70% to 90% seen only once. The top ten hold over 1.1% of the sample.

The data derive from a study of blood T cell repertoires in COVID-19 (dated by TCRdb to the early 2020s). Regarding the research as a whole: Collaborator samples came from the United States, Italy and Spain and covered acute and convalescent phases of COVID-19. Nearly every sample came with metadata listing a de-identified subject ID, COVID-19 status, age in years and sex. The dataset comprised deeply sampled blood TCRbeta repertoires from subjects exposed to, actively infected with, or recovered from COVID-19. A freely available public database, intended as a resource for researchers studying the immune response to SARS-CoV-2, is where the repertoires were released. Samples came from the ongoing ImmuneRACE study (first 160 participants) plus 1,254 subjects from 6 global collaborators. HLA class I and class II types, where available, came from metadata supplied by the sample provider rather than from assay-based typing. The prospective study material was composed of cDNA or gDNA derived from T cells, B-cell-depleted T cells, or PBMCs. What the authors observed across the whole study: Clinical and demographic metadata were provided uncurated, with the amount varying by source and participant.

The TCR comes from a man older than 75 with acute or convalescent COVID-19. Sequenced input: peripheral blood. The sequence links TRBV6-5 to TRBJ2-1; TRBD1 agrees with 7 junctional bases. This receptor carries the CDR3 CASSLGQQNYNEQFF. The DNA sequence is TGTGCCAGCAGCCTGGGACAGCAAAACTACAATGAGCAGTTCTTC.